This T cell receptor (beta chain) was identified in a study of blood T cells in healthy people across ages. Study results and limitations: Both naive CD4+ cell counts and diversity were greater in long-lived donors than in aged donors.

Sample-barcoded 5' priming and a J-beta primer mix drove a second PCR of roughly 7 to 11 cycles. TCRdb redid the calling of the 5' RACE reads with MiXCR, one entry per CDR3 protein. The sample includes about 1.5 million distinct CDR3 sequences, around 40% seen only once; the top ten take around 4%. The individuals who served as donors were healthy Caucasians living in Russia, aged roughly 6 to 100. On this clonotype: The antigen remains unidentified. One junction end disagrees with the germline gene, perhaps due to a read error.

This clonotype was obtained from a woman aged 18-35 years in good health. Sequenced material: blood.

The CDR3 DNA follows: TGCGCCAGCAGCGTGGAAACAGGTACGCAGTATTTT. Protein sequence: CASSVETGTQYF. The J gene is TRBJ2-3, the V gene TRBV5-1; D possibly corresponds to TRBD1 (5 bases). The CDR3 has 12 amino acids. Germline V gives CDR1 SGHRS, CDR2 YFSETQ.